This entry is about one T cell receptor beta chain. TCR beta CDR3 sequences were amplified from RNA transcripts. Using the HTBI primer set, a first-round RT-PCR was run on the TCR CDR3. TCRdb reanalysed the multiplex PCR reads using MiXCR and keeps one entry per CDR3 protein. This table holds 650,000 to 850,000 distinct CDR3 sequences, around 19% found once. This sample was taken from a study of T cells in Graves' hyperthyroidism and ophthalmopathy. V was clipped by 5 bases and J by 2 bases, with 21 bases between them. The CDR3 length is 18 residues. This chain links TRBV12-3 or TRBV12-4 with TRBJ2-2; D is perhaps TRBD2 (5 bases). Sample: blood. The receptor's source is a woman aged 50 to 60 with Graves' hyperthyroidism that later progressed to Graves' ophthalmopathy. CDR3 protein: CASSLIVGRVGNTGELFF. DNA for the CDR3: TGTGCCAGCAGTCTAATCGTAGGGCGGGTAGGAAACACCGGGGAGCTGTTTTTT.